The present T cell receptor (beta chain) was sequenced within a study of T cells after yellow fever vaccination. Study-level points and caveats: Researchers cautioned that FACS-sorted repertoires could harbor abundant clonotypes contaminating from the bulk population.

Per the germline V gene, CDR1 is LNHDA and CDR2 is SQIVND (reference sequence). The CDR3 consists of 15 residues. Trimming cost V 3 bases and J 8 bases; bases outside gene matches: 7. Regarding this clonotype: The antigen remains undetermined.

5'RACE template switching generated TCR cDNA, adding a universal primer site and UMIs. A single record per CDR3 protein comes from TCRdb applying MiXCR to the 5' RACE reads. The sample includes hundreds of thousands of distinct CDR3 sequences, roughly 14% of them seen just once. Sequencing was performed on PBMCs, taken on the day of the yellow fever booster vaccination. The chain combines TRBV19 with TRBJ2-1; 10 positions match TRBD1. The TCR originated in a man aged 30 to 39 who received the YFV17D yellow fever vaccine. CDR3 protein: CASSIGTGVIDEQFF. DNA for the CDR3: TGTGCCAGTAGTATTGGGACAGGGGTCATTGATGAGCAGTTCTTC.